The text below deals with one TCR beta chain. Trimming took off 5 bases at V and 4 bases at J, with 12 bases between the two ends. The CDR3 has 13 residues. MiXCR was run by TCRdb on the 5' RACE reads, yielding one entry per CDR3 protein. Of roughly 20,000 distinct CDR3 sequences in the sample, 4% to 4.5% were seen once. The data derive from a study of early T cells in non-severe SARS-CoV-2 infection. This TCR was recovered from an adult who was a healthcare worker with PCR-confirmed SARS-CoV-2 infection or an uninfected control (not recorded which). The sample was whole blood. V gene TRBV12-3 or TRBV12-4 combines with J gene TRBJ2-7; D might be TRBD2 (5 bases). The CDR3: CASSPLGPYEQYF. Here the CDR3 DNA reads TGTGCCAGCAGTCCACTAGGGCCATACGAGCAGTACTTC.